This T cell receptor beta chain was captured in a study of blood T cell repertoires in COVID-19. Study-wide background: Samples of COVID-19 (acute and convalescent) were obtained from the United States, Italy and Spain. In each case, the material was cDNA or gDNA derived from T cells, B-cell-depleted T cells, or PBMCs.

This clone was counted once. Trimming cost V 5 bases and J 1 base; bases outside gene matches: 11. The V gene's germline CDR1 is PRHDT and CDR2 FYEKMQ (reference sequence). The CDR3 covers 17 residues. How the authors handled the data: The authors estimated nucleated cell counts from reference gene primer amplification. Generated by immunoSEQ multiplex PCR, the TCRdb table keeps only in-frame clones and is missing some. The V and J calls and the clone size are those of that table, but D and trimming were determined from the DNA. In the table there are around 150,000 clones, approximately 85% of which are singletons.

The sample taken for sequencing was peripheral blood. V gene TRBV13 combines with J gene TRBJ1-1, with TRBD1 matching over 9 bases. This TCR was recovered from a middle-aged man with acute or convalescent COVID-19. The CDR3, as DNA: TGTGCCAGCAGCCCCAGGACAGGGGTGTTTGGGAACACTGAAGCTTTCTTT. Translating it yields CASSPRTGVFGNTEAFF.